The clone carrying this T cell receptor (beta chain) was counted a few times. Antigen: not known. The sample comes from a study of graft-versus-host responses after intestinal transplantation. Whole-study findings and limits: Present in recipient marrow, GvH clones included some that appeared first in ileum or blood. Early after transplant, HvG clones declined as circulating GvH clones peaked.

The data were produced by immunoSEQ multiplex PCR, yet TCRdb's version contains in-frame clones alone and is incomplete. The sample has approximately 54,000 clones; about 90% are singletons. The sequence was obtained from a human patient who received an intestinal transplant, so some T cells may come from the graft donor. Sample: PBMCs, taken around 95 weeks after intestinal transplant.

CDR3 sequence: CASSDDRGTRKPQHF. The CDR3 region has the DNA TGTGCCAGTAGTGACGACAGGGGGACTAGGAAGCCCCAGCATTTT. The chain employs TRBV19 and TRBJ1-5, with 9 bases lining up with TRBD1. Germline CDR1 is LNHDA and CDR2 is SQIVND (reference sequence). The CDR3 length is 15 residues. J lost 8 bases, V lost 5 bases, and 10 bases had no gene match.